This T cell receptor (beta chain) came from a study of blood T cell repertoires in COVID-19. Study-level background: Some COVID-19 samples were acute and others convalescent; all came from the United States, Italy and Spain. Sources were T cells, B-cell-depleted T cells, or PBMCs; the material itself was cDNA or gDNA.

In the source study's methods: Amplifying reference gene primers gave estimates of nucleated cell counts. TCRdb's copy holds only in-frame clones and misses some; the assay was immunoSEQ multiplex PCR. That table supplies the V and J calls and clone size; D and trimming were determined from the DNA. The data contain 90,000 to 130,000 clones, about 80% of them singletons. Looked up from germline, CDR1 is MNHEY and CDR2 is SVGAGI. The V and J ends lost 6 bases and 7 bases respectively, with 15 bases between them. The CDR3 loop spans 13 amino acids. This clonotype was obtained from a woman aged 80 or older with acute or convalescent COVID-19. The chain couples TRBV6-5 to TRBJ1-2; a possible D gene is TRBD1 (6 bases). The material sequenced was peripheral blood. The CDR3 coding sequence is TGTGCCAGCAGGCCGCGGGGGCAGGGTGGCTACACCTTC. The encoded protein is CASRPRGQGGYTF.